The following is a T cell receptor beta chain sequence with its context. Its cognate antigen has yet to be identified. Per-nucleotide qualities are absent, and no much larger clonotype sits a single base away. This sample was included in a study of T cell responses to AZD1222 COVID-19 vaccine (dated by TCRdb to the early 2020s). With regard to the full study: TCR sequencing was performed for 230 to 250 trial participants, of whom roughly 200 were given two doses of AZD1222 and around 25 were given two doses of MenACWY control vaccine. Enrollment into the trials was organized by age into subgroups of 18-55, 56-69 and 70-plus years, and those subgroups contained roughly 150, 30 and 60 TCR-sequenced participants, respectively.

The CDR3 regions of human TCRbeta chains were subjected to immunosequencing. Per the source publication's procedure: Repertoire TCRs were matched against a reference library of SARS-CoV-2-specific TCRs generated with the MIRA antigen-specificity platform. Breadth was defined as the fraction of unique TCRs that were SARS-CoV-2-associated. Depth was defined as the fraction of total T cells that were SARS-CoV-2-associated. Using the MIRA data, each spike-specific TCR was mapped to the spike region that the TCR reacts to and placed in a CD4 or CD8 class. Log10-transformed breadth and depth values were compared by one-way ANOVA with Sidak's multiple comparisons tests. TCRdb took over this immuneACCESS table, retaining in-frame rearrangements with V and J assigned. Such tables are incomplete; in checked studies, under half of the missing clones stem from an unresolved V gene, and the remainder is unexplained. V and J calls and clone size follow that table, whereas D and trimming were derived from the DNA. The sample table holds around 170,000 clones, of which 92% were seen once. Approximately 1.9% of the sample lies in the top ten.

The time point tag for this specimen amounts to: about 28 days (+/-7) after the second vaccine dose. AZD1222 recipients whose second dose came at about 4 weeks and those whose second dose came at about 12 weeks were combined into one group, since spike-specific TCR depth and breadth did not differ between the two schedules. The vaccinee samples were drawn from two UK trials, COV001 and COV002, one of which was a single-blind randomized controlled phase 2/3 trial testing AZD1222 (ChAdOx1 nCoV-19) in healthy adults. For TCRbeta chain sequencing, PBMC samples were collected from trial participants at day 0 and at day 28 after the second dose. Overall study results and their limits: Reportedly, close to half of the unique spike-specific TCRs recognized epitopes lying outside the regions that are mutated in the B.1.351 and B.1.1.7 variants. The whole spike protein was spanned by vaccine-associated CD4 TCRs, and dominant responses were seen in regions 160-218 and 743-854. Participants were mostly white British, with more females than males. The authors suggested clonal diversity may have been underestimated. Because no day 14 peak-response samples were available, the repertoires could be characterized only after the peak T cell response. The 56-69-year group was small, and its depth increase did not reach significance, likely because of low power. After two AZD1222 doses, spike-specific TCR breadth and depth were significantly higher than at day 0 and than in MenACWY recipients. Only a handful of AZD1222 recipients were SARS-CoV-2 seropositive at baseline, limiting conclusions about previously exposed vaccinees.

Cut back by 4 bases and 7 bases, the V and J ends lie 15 bases apart. Taken from the germline V gene (reference sequence), the CDR1 and CDR2 loops are SGHNT and YYREEE. The cysteine opens and the phenylalanine closes a CDR3 of 13 amino acids. Only CDR3 DNA remains: 39 bases, in frame from the first base. The receptor chain draws on TRBV5-4 and TRBJ2-7; the D gene is not confidently resolved. The clonotype originates from an adult who received the AZD1222 COVID-19 vaccine. Sample: peripheral blood, taken 28 days after the second AZD1222 dose. The DNA sequence reads TGTGCCAGCAGCGCCCCCCGGTCTTCGGAGCAGTACTTC. It is translated as CASSAPRSSEQYF.